This TCR beta chain was sequenced for a study of spatial heterogeneity in lung cancer. Study details: Detected sequences consistently included more beta-chain ones than alpha-chain ones.

The presence of a unique molecular identifier marked each TCR cDNA molecule. Using its own MiXCR run on the 5' RACE reads, TCRdb lists one record per CDR3 protein. This table has 45,000 or so distinct CDR3 sequences, around 11% appearing once. CDR3 length: 17 residues. Germline V gene sequence: CDR1 LGHDT, CDR2 YNNKEL (reference sequence). Trimming took off 5 bases at V and 3 bases at J, with 20 bases between the two ends. This clonotype was seen ten or more times. As to time point: sample taken at primary tumor resection. Whole RNA, isolated from tumor, nontumor lung or frozen PBMC, was sequenced without prior sorting.

The origin of this receptor is a female donor with early-stage non-small cell lung cancer. Sequencing was performed on PBMCs, taken at surgery. V usage is TRBV3-1 and J usage is TRBJ2-4; the D gene is possibly TRBD1 (6 bases). The CDR3 loop reads CASSAGDTMIGKNIQYF. CDR3 DNA: TGTGCCAGCAGCGCCGGGGACACCATGATAGGCAAAAACATTCAGTACTTC.